This passage covers 19 T cell receptor beta chains from one sample sequenced in a study of CD8+CD57+ T cells in acquired aplastic anemia. The sequenced patients had an expansion of CD8+CD57+ cells seen by flow cytometry. The use of genomic DNA as template underpinned the TCR beta VDJ and CDR3 profiling. MiXCR, applied by TCRdb to the reads, yields one record per CDR3 protein. The profile shows about 240,000 distinct CDR3 sequences, roughly half of them singletons. Sequencing was done on a sample of sorted CD4+, CD8+, or CD8+CD57+ T cells (not recorded which) from PBMCs. These receptors were obtained from a human donor with aplastic anemia.

Details on this clonotype: This sequence may be a read error, since a much larger clone differs from it by one base. The CDR3 nucleotides are TGCGCCAGCAGCGGTTGGACAGGGGGCGCAGATACGCAGTATTTT. It encodes CASSGWTGGADTQYF. The chain uses TRBV4-3 and TRBJ2-3, with 11 nucleotides matching TRBD1. Losses at the gene ends were 5 bases for V and 4 bases for J; bases not matched to a gene: 5. CDR1 LGHNA and CDR2 YSLEER come from the germline V gene. There are 15 residues in the CDR3.

The gene calls are TRBV6-5 and TRBJ1-1; 7 nucleotides line up with TRBD1. The CDR3 runs 14 residues. V lost 8 bases, J lost 7 bases, and 13 bases stayed unmatched. The germline CDR1 and CDR2 sequences are MNHEY and SVGAGI. The CDR3 coding sequence is TGTGCCAGCGGGGGGCACAGGGGAGACGGTGAAGCTTTCTTT. Translation gives CASGGHRGDGEAFF.

Ten or more counts support this clonotype. The J gene is TRBJ1-2, the V gene TRBV9; 11 nucleotides match TRBD1. This CDR3 contains 15 residues. In germline, CDR1 is SGDLS, CDR2 YYNGEE. The J segment lost 5 bases and the V segment lost 3 bases, leaving 6 bases of the junction unmatched. The CDR3 protein is CASSERDRGGYGYTF. The CDR3 region has the DNA TGTGCCAGCAGCGAGAGGGACAGGGGGGGTTATGGCTACACCTTC.

The CDR3 sequence: CSAVQGIILTEAFF. The CDR3 DNA is TGCAGTGCGGTACAGGGAATTATCCTCACTGAAGCTTTCTTT. The chain is built from TRBV20-1 and TRBJ1-1; D perhaps matches TRBD1 (6 bases). Trimming left V 6 bases short and J 4 bases short, with 18 bases between. Germline V CDR1 and CDR2: DFQATT, SNEGSKA (reference sequence). The length of the CDR3 is 14 residues.

The V and J genes are TRBV9 and TRBJ1-1; no firm D call. The CDR3 is 13 amino acids. Trimming shortened V by 2 bases and J by 3 bases, and 8 bases separated the two germline ends. The germline V gene has CDR1 SGDLS and CDR2 YYNGEE. The CDR3 DNA reads TGTGCCAGCAGCGTTCTCCAGGACACTGAAGCTTTCTTT. This translates into CASSVLQDTEAFF.

The chain uses TRBV25-1 and TRBJ1-6; no definite D call. Germline loops: CDR1 MGHDK, CDR2 SYGVNS. Trimming removed 0 bases at V and 8 bases at J, with 5 bases between. The CDR3 consists of 13 residues. Here the CDR3 DNA reads TGTGCCAGCAGTGAATACCCCGATTCACCCCTCCACTTT. Its protein is CASSEYPDSPLHF.

This clonotype has ten or more counts. The rearrangement uses TRBV6-2 or TRBV6-3 and TRBJ1-5; D is possibly TRBD1 (5 bases). With 7 bases removed from V and 2 bases from J, the gap between germline ends came to 9 bases. This CDR3 has 13 amino acids. CDR1 and CDR2 (germline): MNHEY, SVGEGT. This CDR3 is CASNQGGNQPQHF. CDR3 in DNA: TGTGCCAGCAATCAGGGAGGCAATCAGCCCCAGCATTTT.

This clonotype was observed a handful of times. A single base separates this from a much larger clone, so it may be a read error. The genes are TRBV20-1 and TRBJ2-5; no clear D gene. Germline assignment: CDR1 DFQATT and CDR2 SNEGSKA (reference sequence). The length of the CDR3 is 15 residues. CDR3 residues: CGASVRAYTKETQYF. In DNA, the CDR3 is TGCGGTGCTAGTGTTCGGGCTTACACAAAAGAGACCCAGTACTTC.

V and J are TRBV2 and TRBJ1-3; D might be TRBD1 (5 bases). Trimming took 5 bases from V and 9 from J, leaving 17 bases between them. The CDR3 runs to 14 residues. Germline V lookup: CDR1 SNHLY, CDR2 FYNNEI. This chain's CDR3 is CASSTTGPLSTIYF. CDR3 nucleotide sequence: TGTGCCAGCAGTACCACAGGCCCCCTTTCCACCATATATTTT.

The V call is TRBV27, the J call TRBJ2-3; weak D call: TRBD2 (6 bases). CDR1 and CDR2 (germline): MNHEY, SMNVEV (reference sequence). The CDR3 consists of 13 residues. V was pared by 6 bases and J by 12 bases, with 19 bases between. CDR3 residues: CASRRPYGTAQYF. The CDR3 coding sequence is TGTGCCAGCAGAAGACCTTACGGGACTGCACAGTATTTT.

The rearrangement links TRBV10-3 to TRBJ2-3, with D possibly matching TRBD1 (6 bases). CDR1 and CDR2 (germline): ENHRY, SYGVKD. The CDR3 runs to 13 residues. V was pared by 4 bases and J by 2 bases, with 7 bases between. The CDR3 is CAISGQVTDTQYF. In DNA form, the CDR3 reads TGTGCCATCAGTGGACAGGTCACAGATACGCAGTATTTT.

In this sample, this clonotype turned up many times. This chain joins TRBV4-3 and TRBJ2-7, with 14 bases lining up with TRBD2. The CDR3 contains 15 residues. With 1 base clipped from V and 6 bases from J, the junction kept 2 bases outside the gene matches. Per germline, CDR1 LGHNA and CDR2 YSLEER. The CDR3 DNA reads TGCGCCAGCAGCCAAGGGACTAGCGGGGGGTTCGAGCAGTACTTC. Its protein is CASSQGTSGGFEQYF.

This chain links TRBV19 with TRBJ2-5; D ambiguous. Trimming stripped 0 bases from V and 5 bases from J, with 7 bases between. The CDR3 is made up of 13 amino acids. Germline V gives CDR1 LNHDA, CDR2 SQIVND (reference sequence). The CDR3, as DNA: TGTGCCAGTAGTATAGAGGGCGCGGAGACCCAGTACTTC. Its protein is CASSIEGAETQYF.

The chain is built from TRBV3-1 and TRBJ1-6; tentative D call: TRBD1 (5 bases). Trimming removed 5 bases from V and 10 bases from J, with 9 bases in between. This CDR3 is 12 amino acids long. Germline V gives CDR1 LGHDT, CDR2 YNNKEL (reference sequence). The CDR3 bases are TGTGCCAGCAGCTTGGGGCTATCACCCCTCCACTTT. It codes for CASSLGLSPLHF.

The chain has TRBV24-1 and TRBJ2-2, with TRBD1 matching 10 bases. The germline V gene has CDR1 KGHDR and CDR2 SFDVKD. The CDR3 totals 16 residues. V was pared by 6 bases and J by 9 bases, with 12 bases of the junction left unmatched. The CDR3 loop reads CATSFSPGQGGRELFF. In DNA form, the CDR3 reads TGTGCCACCAGTTTCTCACCAGGACAGGGGGGCCGGGAGCTGTTTTTT.

This clonotype appeared many times. This chain connects TRBV2 to TRBJ2-7; perhaps TRBD1 as D (5 bases). There are 15 residues in the CDR3. The ends were cut back, 2 bases at V and 6 bases at J, with 17 bases in the middle. Germline V CDR1 and CDR2: SNHLY, FYNNEI. The CDR3 is CASSESVGAMGEQYF. CDR3 sequence (DNA): TGTGCCAGCAGTGAATCTGTAGGGGCGATGGGCGAGCAGTACTTC.

This clonotype was detected ten times or more. The chain employs TRBV5-1 and TRBJ1-5; TRBD1 is a possible D gene (6 bases). V lost 4 bases and J 7 bases, leaving 12 bases between the germline ends. The CDR3 loop spans 13 amino acids. CDR1 is SGHRS, CDR2 YFSETQ, per germline. CDR3: CASSASGEQPQHF. The DNA for the CDR3 is TGCGCCAGCAGCGCCTCAGGGGAGCAGCCCCAGCATTTT.

The sample holds many counts of this clonotype. V is TRBV7-9 and J is TRBJ2-1; D possibly corresponds to TRBD2 (6 bases). From germline, CDR1 is SEHNR and CDR2 FQNEAQ (reference sequence). The CDR3 extends over 16 amino acids. V dropped 2 bases and J dropped 0 bases, with 11 bases sitting between them. CDR3 protein: CASSLRGLPSYNEQFF. CDR3 DNA sequence: TGTGCCAGCAGCTTAAGGGGACTCCCCTCCTACAATGAGCAGTTCTTC.

This clonotype was seen at least ten times. The chain joins TRBV6-2 or TRBV6-3 to TRBJ2-7, with 8 bases identical to TRBD2. The germline V gene encodes CDR1 MNHEY and CDR2 SVGEGT. The CDR3 is 17 amino acids. Trimming at V came to 2 bases and at J to 3 bases, leaving 12 bases not matched to a gene. The CDR3 is CASSYVVGGEEFYEQYF. DNA of the CDR3: TGTGCCAGCAGTTACGTTGTCGGGGGGGAAGAGTTCTACGAGCAGTACTTC.